This TCR beta chain was obtained from a study of blood T cell repertoires in COVID-19. The CDR3 extends over 17 amino acids. Clones were read by immunoSEQ multiplex PCR, and TCRdb kept only the in-frame ones, dropping some. The sample includes about 230,000 clones, about four fifths of them seen just once. The receptor was isolated from a man in his sixties who had recovered from COVID-19. The J gene is TRBJ2-5, the V gene TRBV12-1; the D call in the table, TRBD2, was not verified against the DNA. TRBV12-1 is labeled a pseudogene. Sequencing was performed on PBMCs or T cells enriched from blood (not recorded which). Here the CDR3 DNA reads TGTGCCAGCAGCTCCCTCCGACTAGCGGGGGGACAAGAGACCCAGTACTTC. It yields the protein CASSSLRLAGGQETQYF.